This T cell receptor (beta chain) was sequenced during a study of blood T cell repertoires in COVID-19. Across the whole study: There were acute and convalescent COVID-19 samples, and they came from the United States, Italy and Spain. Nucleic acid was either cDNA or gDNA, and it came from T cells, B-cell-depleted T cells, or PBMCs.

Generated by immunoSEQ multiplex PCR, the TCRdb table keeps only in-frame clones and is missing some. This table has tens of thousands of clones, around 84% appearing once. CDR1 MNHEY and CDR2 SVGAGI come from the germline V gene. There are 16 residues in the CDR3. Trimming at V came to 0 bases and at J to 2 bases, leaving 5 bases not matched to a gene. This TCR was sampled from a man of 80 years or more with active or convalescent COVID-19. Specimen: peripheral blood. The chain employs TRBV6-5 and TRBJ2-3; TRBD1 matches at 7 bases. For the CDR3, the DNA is TGTGCCAGCAGTTACTCGGCAGGGGGTTTCACAGATACGCAGTATTTT. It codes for CASSYSAGGFTDTQYF.